This T cell receptor beta chain appears in the sequencing data of a study of T cells in localized non-small cell lung cancer. The study, taken as a whole, reports: Sequencing was limited to one tumor region, leaving the possibility of heterogeneity open. An association was observed between higher blood T cell density and longer overall survival. Median about 56 top-100 tumor clones were shared with paired adjacent lung.

With 6 bases removed from V and 0 bases from J, the gap between germline ends came to 9 bases. The CDR3 extends over 15 amino acids. CDR1 and CDR2 from the germline V gene are MNHEY and SMNVEV (reference sequence). Details on this clone: Its antigen is as yet unknown.

The assay was immunoSEQ multiplex PCR, and TCRdb's table has in-frame clones only and misses some. The sample lists fewer than 35,000 clones, 90% to 95% occurring once. The chain is built from TRBV27 and TRBJ1-6; no firm D call. Sequenced material: peripheral blood, taken before any cancer treatment. The sequence was collected from a woman aged 35-75 years with stage I lung adenocarcinoma. The DNA for the CDR3 is TGTGCCAGCAGCCCCAGCCTCTCCTATAATTCACCCCTCCACTTT. This gives the protein CASSPSLSYNSPLHF.